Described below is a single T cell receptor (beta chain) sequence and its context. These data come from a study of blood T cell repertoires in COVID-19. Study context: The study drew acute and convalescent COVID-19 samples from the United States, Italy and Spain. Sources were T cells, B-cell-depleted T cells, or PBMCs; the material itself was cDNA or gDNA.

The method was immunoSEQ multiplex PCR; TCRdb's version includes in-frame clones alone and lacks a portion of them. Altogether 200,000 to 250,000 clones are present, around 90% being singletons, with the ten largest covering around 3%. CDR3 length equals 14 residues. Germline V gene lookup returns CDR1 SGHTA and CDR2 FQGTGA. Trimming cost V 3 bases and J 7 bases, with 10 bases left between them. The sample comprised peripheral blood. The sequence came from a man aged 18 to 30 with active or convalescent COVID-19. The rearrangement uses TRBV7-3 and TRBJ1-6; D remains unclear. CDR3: CASSFGQLNSPLHF. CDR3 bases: TGTGCCAGCAGCTTTGGGCAGTTGAATTCACCCCTCCACTTT.